This T cell receptor beta chain was captured in a study of T cell clones after liver transplantation. The CDR3 contains 16 residues. From germline, CDR1 is MGHRA and CDR2 YSYEKL. V was clipped by 4 bases and J by 1 base; unmatched bases: 6. Data came from immunoSEQ multiplex PCR; TCRdb stores just in-frame clones and leaves some out. The sample contains around 75,000 clones, around 80% of which appear only once. The chain combines TRBV4-1 with TRBJ2-5; 10 bases match TRBD2. The receptor was isolated from a human patient who received a liver transplant. Some T cells may be provided by the graft donor. Here the sequenced sample was CD4+ T cells from blood, taken about 50 months after liver transplant. CDR3 loop: CASSPARTSGQETQYF. The CDR3 DNA sequence: TGCGCCAGCAGCCCAGCCAGGACTAGCGGCCAAGAGACCCAGTACTTC.